This T cell receptor beta chain originates from a study of control samples from healthy donors and cancer patients. Method: immunoSEQ multiplex PCR; TCRdb's copy keeps in-frame clones and lacks some. The table shows around 250,000 clones, with approximately 80% occurring only once. CDR3 size: 15 residues. Trimming removed 2 bases from V and 8 bases from J, with 16 bases in between. Germline V gene lookup returns CDR1 LNHNV and CDR2 YYDKDF (reference sequence). Sequencing was carried out using PBMCs. The chain recombines TRBV15 with TRBJ2-1, with a tentative D call TRBD2 (5 bases). The source of this sequence is a woman aged 55 to 70 with lung cancer. The CDR3: CATSRQYTRMDEQFF. The DNA for the CDR3 is TGTGCCACCAGCAGACAATACACTAGGATGGATGAGCAGTTCTTC. Drawing the rest from reference TRBV15 and TRBJ2-1, the complete variable domain is DAMVIQNPRYQVTQFGKPVTLSCSQTLNHNVMYWYQQKSSQAPKLLFHYYDKDFNNEADTPDNFQSRRPNTSFCFLDIRSPGLGDTAMYLCATSRQYTRMDEQFFGPGTRLTVL.